This T cell receptor beta chain was found in a study of cytomegalovirus exposure and HLA in healthy donors. A multiplex PCR was run with 60 Vbeta primers and 13 Jbeta primers. Assay used: immunoSEQ multiplex PCR; TCRdb lists only in-frame clones, some missing. The sample shows around 190,000 clones, approximately 80% of them seen only once. CDR1 and CDR2 from the germline V gene are GTSNPN and SVGIG (reference sequence). The CDR3 runs 16 residues. V lost 3 bases and J lost 1; bases outside the gene matches: 6. The sequenced material came from PBMCs. The sequence was obtained from a woman in her thirties in good health and CMV-seropositive. This chain uses TRBV30 with TRBJ1-3; TRBD1 matches at 10 bases. The CDR3 region has the DNA TGTGCCTGGAGATACCGGGACAGGGGTTCTGGAAACACCATATATTTT. It codes for CAWRYRDRGSGNTIYF.